This T cell receptor (beta chain) is drawn from a study of T cells after yellow fever vaccination. TCRdb analysed the 5' RACE reads with MiXCR anew, one entry per CDR3 protein. The sample shows 550,000 to 750,000 distinct CDR3 sequences, about 13% of them seen only once. This clonotype came up many times. Antigen: not known. Study observations and caveats: Though weaker, the secondary response peaked faster, on day 5 versus 15.

V gave up 0 bases and J gave up 7 bases, with 15 bases separating them. Germline CDR1 and CDR2: SGHAT and FQNNGV. This CDR3 region has 15 residues. Sample: PBMCs, taken on the day of the yellow fever booster vaccination. This chain uses TRBV11-2 with TRBJ1-1, with D maybe TRBD1 (6 bases). This clonotype originated in a man aged 25 to 40 who received the YFV17D yellow fever vaccine. CDR3 loop: CASSLEGARFNEAFF. CDR3 nucleotides: TGTGCCAGCAGCTTAGAGGGGGCTAGGTTTAATGAAGCTTTCTTT.